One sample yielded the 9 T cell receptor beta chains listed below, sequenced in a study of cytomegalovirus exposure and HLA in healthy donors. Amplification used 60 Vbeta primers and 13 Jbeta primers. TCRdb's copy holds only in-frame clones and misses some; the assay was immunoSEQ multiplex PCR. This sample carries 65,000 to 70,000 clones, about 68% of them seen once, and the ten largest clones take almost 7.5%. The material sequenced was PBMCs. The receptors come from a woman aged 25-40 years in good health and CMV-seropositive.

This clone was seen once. Here the CDR3 reads CASSPGGASLGTQYF. CDR3 nucleotides: TGTGCCAGCAGCCCAGGGGGCGCGTCCCTCGGGACCCAGTACTTC. The gene calls are TRBV6-1 and TRBJ2-5, with 8 bases matching TRBD1. Germline lookup yields CDR1 MNHNS and CDR2 SASEGT. The CDR3 consists of 15 residues. V shed 6 bases and J 7 bases; nucleotides not matched to a gene: 13.

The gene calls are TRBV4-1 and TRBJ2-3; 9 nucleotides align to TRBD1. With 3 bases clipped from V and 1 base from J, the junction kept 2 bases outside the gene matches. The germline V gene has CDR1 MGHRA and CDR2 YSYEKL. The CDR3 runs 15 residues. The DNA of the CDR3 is TGCGCCAGCAGCCAGAGACAGGGGGGCACAGATACGCAGTATTTT. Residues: CASSQRQGGTDTQYF.

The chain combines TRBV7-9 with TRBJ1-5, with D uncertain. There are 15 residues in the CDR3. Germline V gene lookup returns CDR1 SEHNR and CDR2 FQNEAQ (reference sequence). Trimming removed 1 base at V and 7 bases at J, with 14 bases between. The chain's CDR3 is CASSLDGGREQPQHF. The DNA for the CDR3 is TGTGCCAGCAGCTTAGATGGCGGAAGGGAGCAGCCCCAGCATTTT.

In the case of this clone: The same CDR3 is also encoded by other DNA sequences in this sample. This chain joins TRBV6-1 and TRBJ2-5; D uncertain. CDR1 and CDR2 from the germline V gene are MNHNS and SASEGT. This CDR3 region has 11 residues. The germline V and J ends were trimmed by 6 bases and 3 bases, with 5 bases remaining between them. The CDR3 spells CASSLEETQYF. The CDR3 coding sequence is TGTGCCAGCAGCCTCGAAGAGACCCAGTACTTC.

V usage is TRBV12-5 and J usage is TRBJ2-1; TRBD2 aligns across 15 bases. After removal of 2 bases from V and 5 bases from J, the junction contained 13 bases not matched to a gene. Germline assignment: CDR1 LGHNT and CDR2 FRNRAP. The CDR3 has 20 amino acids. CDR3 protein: CASGLNTGLAGGQPHNEQFF. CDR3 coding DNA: TGTGCTAGTGGTTTGAACACCGGACTAGCGGGAGGGCAGCCTCACAATGAGCAGTTCTTC.

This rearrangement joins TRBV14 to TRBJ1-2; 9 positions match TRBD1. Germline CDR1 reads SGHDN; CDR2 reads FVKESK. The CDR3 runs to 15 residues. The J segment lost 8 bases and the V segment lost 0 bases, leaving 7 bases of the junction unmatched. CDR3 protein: CASSQDRPDRGGYTF. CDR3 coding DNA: TGTGCCAGCAGCCAAGATCGCCCGGACAGGGGCGGCTACACCTTC.

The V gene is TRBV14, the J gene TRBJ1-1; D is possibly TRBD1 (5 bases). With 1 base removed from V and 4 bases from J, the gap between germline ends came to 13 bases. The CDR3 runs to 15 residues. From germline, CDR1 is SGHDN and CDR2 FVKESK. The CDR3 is CASSQVGGGSTEAFF. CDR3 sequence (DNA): TGTGCCAGCAGCCAAGTCGGGGGGGGGAGCACTGAAGCTTTCTTT.

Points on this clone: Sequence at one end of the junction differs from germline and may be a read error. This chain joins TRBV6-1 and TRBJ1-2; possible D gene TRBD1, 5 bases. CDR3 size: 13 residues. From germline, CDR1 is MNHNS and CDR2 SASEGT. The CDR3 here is CASSALDTYGYPF. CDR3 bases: TGTGCCAGCAGTGCCCTGGACACGTATGGCTACCCCTTC.

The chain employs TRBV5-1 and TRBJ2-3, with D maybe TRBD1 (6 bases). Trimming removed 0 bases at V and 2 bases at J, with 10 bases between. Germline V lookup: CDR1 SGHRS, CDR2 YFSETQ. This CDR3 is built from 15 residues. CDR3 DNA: TGCGCCAGCAGCTTGGAAGGACAGCACACAGATACGCAGTATTTT. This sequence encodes CASSLEGQHTDTQYF.